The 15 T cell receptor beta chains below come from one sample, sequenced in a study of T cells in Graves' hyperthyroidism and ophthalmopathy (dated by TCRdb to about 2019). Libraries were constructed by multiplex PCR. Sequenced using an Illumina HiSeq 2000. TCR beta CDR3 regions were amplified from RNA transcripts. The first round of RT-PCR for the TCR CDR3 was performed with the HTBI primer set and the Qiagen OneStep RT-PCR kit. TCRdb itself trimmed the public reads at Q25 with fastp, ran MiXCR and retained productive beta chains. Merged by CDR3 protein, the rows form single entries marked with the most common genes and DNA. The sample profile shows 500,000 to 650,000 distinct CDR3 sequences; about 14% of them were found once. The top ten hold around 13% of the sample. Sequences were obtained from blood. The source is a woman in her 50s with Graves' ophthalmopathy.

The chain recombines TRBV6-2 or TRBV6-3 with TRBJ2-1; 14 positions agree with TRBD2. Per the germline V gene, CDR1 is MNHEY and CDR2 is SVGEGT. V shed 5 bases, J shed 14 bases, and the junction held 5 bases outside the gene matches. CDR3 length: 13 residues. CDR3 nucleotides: TGTGCCAGCAGTCCCGGGACTAGCGGGAGTGAGTTCTTC. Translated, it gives CASSPGTSGSEFF.

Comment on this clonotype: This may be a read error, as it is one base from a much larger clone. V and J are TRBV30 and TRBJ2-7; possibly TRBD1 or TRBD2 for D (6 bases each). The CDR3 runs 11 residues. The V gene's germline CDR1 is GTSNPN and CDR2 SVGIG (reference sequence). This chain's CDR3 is CAWRGGHEQHF. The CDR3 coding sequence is TGTGCCTGGAGGGGGGGCCACGAGCAGCACTTC.

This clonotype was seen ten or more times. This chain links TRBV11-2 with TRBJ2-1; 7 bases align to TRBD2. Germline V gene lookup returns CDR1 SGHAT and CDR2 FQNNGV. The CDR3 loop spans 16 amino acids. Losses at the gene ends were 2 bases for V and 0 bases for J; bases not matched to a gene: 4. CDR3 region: CASSLRGGASYNEQFF. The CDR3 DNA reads TGTGCCAGCAGCTTACGCGGGGGAGCCTCCTACAATGAGCAGTTCTTC.

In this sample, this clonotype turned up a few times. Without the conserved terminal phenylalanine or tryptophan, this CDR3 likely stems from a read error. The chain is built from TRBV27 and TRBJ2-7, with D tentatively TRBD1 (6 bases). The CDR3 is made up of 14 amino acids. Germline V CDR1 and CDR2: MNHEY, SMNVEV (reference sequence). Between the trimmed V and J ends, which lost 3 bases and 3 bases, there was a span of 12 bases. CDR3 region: CASSFARDNYEQYS. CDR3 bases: TGTGCCAGCAGTTTCGCCAGGGACAACTACGAGCAGTACTCC.

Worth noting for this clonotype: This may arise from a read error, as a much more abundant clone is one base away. The CDR3 protein is CATSNGLAGVFTGELFF. The CDR3 DNA sequence: TGTGCCACCAGTAATGGTCTAGCGGGAGTATTTACCGGGGAGCTGTTTTTT. The gene calls are TRBV24-1 and TRBJ2-2; 10 nucleotides match TRBD2. Germline CDR1 and CDR2: KGHDR and SFDVKD. The CDR3 length is 17 residues. V was pared by 6 bases and J by 5 bases, with 11 bases of the junction left unmatched.

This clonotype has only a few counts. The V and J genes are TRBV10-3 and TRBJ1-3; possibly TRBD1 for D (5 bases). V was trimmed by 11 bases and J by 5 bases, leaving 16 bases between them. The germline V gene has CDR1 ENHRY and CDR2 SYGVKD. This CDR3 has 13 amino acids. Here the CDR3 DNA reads TGTGCCGTTGAATCGGGGGGAAGAAACACCATATATTTT. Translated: CAVESGGRNTIYF.

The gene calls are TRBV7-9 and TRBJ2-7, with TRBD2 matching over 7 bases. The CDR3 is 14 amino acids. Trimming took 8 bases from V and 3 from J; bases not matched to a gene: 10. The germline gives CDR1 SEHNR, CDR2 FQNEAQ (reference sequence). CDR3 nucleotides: TGTGCCAGCGGTCGGCCGGGGGGAAACTACGAGCAGTACTTC. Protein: CASGRPGGNYEQYF.

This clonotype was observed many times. The CDR3: CASSQGQGAIGAFF. CDR3 nucleotide sequence: TGTGCCAGCAGCCAAGGACAGGGGGCGATTGGGGCTTTCTTT. The V and J genes are TRBV7-3 and TRBJ1-1; 11 bases align to TRBD1. CDR1 is SGHTA, CDR2 FQGTGA, per germline. J gave up 11 bases and V 5 bases, and 10 bases lay outside the gene matches. The CDR3 runs 14 residues.

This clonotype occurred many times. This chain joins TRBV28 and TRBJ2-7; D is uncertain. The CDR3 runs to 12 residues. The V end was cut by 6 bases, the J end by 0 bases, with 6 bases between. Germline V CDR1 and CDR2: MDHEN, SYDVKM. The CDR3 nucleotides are TGTGCCAGCAGCCAGAGCTCCTACGAGCAGTACTTC. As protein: CASSQSSYEQYF.

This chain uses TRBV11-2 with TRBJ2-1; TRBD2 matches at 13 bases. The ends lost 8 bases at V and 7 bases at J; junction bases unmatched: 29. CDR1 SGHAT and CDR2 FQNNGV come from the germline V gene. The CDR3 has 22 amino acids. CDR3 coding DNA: TGTGCCAGCCGCCCGAATCGGGCGCTAAGTACTAGCGGGAGGGCCTTTTTGAATGAGCAGTTCTTC. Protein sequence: CASRPNRALSTSGRAFLNEQFF.

For the CDR3, the DNA is TGTGCCACCAGCAGAGACGGGATTAGCACCGGGGAGCTGTTTTTT. Encoded protein: CATSRDGISTGELFF. This chain connects TRBV15 to TRBJ2-2; D perhaps matches TRBD2 (5 bases). V lost 0 bases, J lost 4 bases, and 9 bases lay in between. Germline V lookup: CDR1 LNHNV, CDR2 YYDKDF (reference sequence). CDR3 size: 15 residues.

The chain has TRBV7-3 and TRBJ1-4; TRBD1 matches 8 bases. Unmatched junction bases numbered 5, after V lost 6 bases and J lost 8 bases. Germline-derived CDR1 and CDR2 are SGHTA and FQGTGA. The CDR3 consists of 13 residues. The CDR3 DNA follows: TGTGCCAGCAGTCAAAACAGGGGGGAAAAACTGTTTTTT. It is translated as CASSQNRGEKLFF.

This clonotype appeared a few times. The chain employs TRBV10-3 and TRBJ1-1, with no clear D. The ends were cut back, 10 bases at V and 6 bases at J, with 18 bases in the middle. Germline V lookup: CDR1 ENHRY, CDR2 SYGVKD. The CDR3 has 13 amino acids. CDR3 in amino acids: CATKEYTDPEAFF. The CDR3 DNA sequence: TGTGCCACCAAGGAATACACTGACCCTGAAGCTTTCTTT.

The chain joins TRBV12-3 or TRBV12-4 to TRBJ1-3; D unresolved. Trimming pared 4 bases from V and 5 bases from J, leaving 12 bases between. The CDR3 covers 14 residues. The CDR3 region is CASSSRGSRNTIYF. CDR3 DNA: TGTGCCAGCAGTTCAAGAGGGTCCCGAAACACCATATATTTT.

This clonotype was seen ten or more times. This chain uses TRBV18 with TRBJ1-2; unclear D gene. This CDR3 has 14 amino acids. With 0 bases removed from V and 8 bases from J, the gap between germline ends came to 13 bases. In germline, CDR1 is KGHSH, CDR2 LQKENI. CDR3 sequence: CASSPPIISSGYTF. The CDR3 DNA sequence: TGTGCCAGCTCACCACCAATCATTTCTAGCGGCTACACCTTC.